This T cell receptor beta chain originates from a study of PD-L1 blockade in urothelial cancer. Study-level background: Bladder-origin urothelial cancer in males described most of the 29 patients. The researchers analyzed blood 3 weeks (second dose) and 6 weeks after treatment start.

TCRdb's table, derived via immunoSEQ multiplex PCR, lists solely in-frame clones and lacks some. The sample includes more than 55,000 clones, 75% to 85% of them seen just once. Time point specified: pretreatment peripheral blood. V lost 3 bases to trimming and J lost 4 bases; unmatched junction nucleotides: 17. In germline, CDR1 is PRHDT, CDR2 FYEKMQ (reference sequence). The CDR3 is made up of 18 amino acids. A note on this clone: Its antigen is not identified.

General study results and limits: In blood at 3 weeks, tumor-associated clones expanded more among patients with durable benefit.

The clonotype was recovered from a man between 65 and 79 years old with urothelial cancer. The source material was PBMCs, sampled around atezolizumab (anti-PD-L1) treatment. The chain couples TRBV13 to TRBJ1-1; 7 nucleotides line up with TRBD1. The CDR3 region is CASSFPLPTGSSGTEAFF. The CDR3, as DNA: TGTGCCAGCAGCTTTCCTCTACCGACAGGGAGTAGTGGCACTGAAGCTTTCTTT.